Following are 3 T cell receptor beta chains from one sample sequenced in a study of monozygotic twins with inflammatory bowel disease. Following a re-call of the 5' RACE reads, TCRdb has one entry per CDR3 protein and lacks DNA. This listing includes about 300,000 distinct CDR3 sequences. Sequenced: blood. The origin of the receptors is a human donor with ulcerative colitis or Crohn's disease, or a healthy co-twin of an affected twin (not recorded which).

J is TRBJ2-1 and V is TRBV5-1. The CDR3 is made up of 11 amino acids. Germline V gene lookup returns CDR1 SGHRS and CDR2 YFSETQ. Here the CDR3 reads CASMLGVEQFF.

The chain joins TRBV11-2 to TRBJ2-5; no DNA is available, so the TRBD2 call from TCRdb remains unchecked. CDR1 and CDR2 from the germline V gene are SGHAT and FQNNGV. This CDR3 has 13 residues. The CDR3 reads CASSLAVQETQYF.

CDR3 protein: CASSLGGGATDTQYF. The chain uses TRBV7-2 and TRBJ2-3; TCRdb designates TRBD1, a call that cannot be tested without DNA. The CDR3 sequence is 15 residues long. CDR1 and CDR2 (germline): SGHTA, FQGNSA.